This T cell receptor beta chain was documented in a study of blood T cell repertoires in COVID-19. In the study overall: In each case, the material was cDNA or gDNA derived from T cells, B-cell-depleted T cells, or PBMCs.

As processed by the authors: Estimates of nucleated cell counts were drawn from the amplification of reference gene primers. Libraries were prepared by immunoSEQ multiplex PCR; TCRdb keeps only in-frame clonotypes and omits some of them. Clone size and the V and J calls come from that table; the DNA yielded D and trimming. Among 150,000 to 200,000 clones listed, around 81% were seen once. Seattle participants joined during active infection and were tracked over time. This CDR3 has 15 amino acids. Looked up from germline, CDR1 is SQVTM and CDR2 is ANQGSEA. The V and J ends lost 1 base and 0 bases respectively, with 12 bases between them.

This TCR was sampled from a woman aged 80 or over with COVID-19, enrolled during active disease. The sample comprised peripheral blood. This rearrangement joins TRBV29-1 to TRBJ1-2; D remains ambiguous. DNA of the CDR3: TGCAGCGTTGAAGGAGGCAGGACTTCTAACTATGGCTACACCTTC. Translation: CSVEGGRTSNYGYTF.